This TCR beta chain was profiled in a study of cytomegalovirus exposure and HLA in healthy donors. Study-wide findings and caveats: Most TCRs appeared rarely, but some public TCRs recurred in many donors. Analyses of presence and absence presupposed an approximately uniform sequencing depth across donors. Later, an analysis found that common viral pathogens appeared to be linked with several of the most significant clusters. Cytomegalovirus association was assigned to some 160 TCR beta chains.

Points on this clone: Its target is unknown.

V was shortened by 2 bases and J by 3 bases, with 23 bases between the two germline ends. The CDR3 totals 18 residues. Germline V gene data show CDR1 as SGHTA and CDR2 as FQGNSA. The PCR employed 60 Vbeta primers together with 13 Jbeta primers. Clones were read by immunoSEQ multiplex PCR, and TCRdb kept only the in-frame ones, dropping some. The sample records approximately 100,000 clones, over 65% being singletons. This TCR was sampled from a female donor in good health and CMV-seropositive. V usage is TRBV7-2 and J usage is TRBJ2-7; possible D gene TRBD2, 7 bases. Sequencing used PBMCs. The CDR3 region has the DNA TGTGCCAGCAGCTTAAAATATGGTGGGGGGGGCGGGAGCTACGAGCAGTACTTC. It specifies CASSLKYGGGGGSYEQYF. The full variable domain, in which reference TRBV7-2 and TRBJ2-7 provide the parts outside the CDR3, is GAGVSQSPSNKVTEKGKDVELRCDPISGHTALYWYRQSLGQGLEFLIYFQGNSAPDKSGLPSDRFSAERTGGSVSTLTIQRTQQEDSAVYLCASSLKYGGGGGSYEQYFGPGTRLTVT.